This T cell receptor (beta chain) is from a study of T cells after yellow fever vaccination. Each CDR3 protein gets one entry after TCRdb re-called the 5' RACE reads with MiXCR. The sample has 500,000 to 650,000 distinct CDR3 sequences; around 16% are singletons. Germline V CDR1 and CDR2: LGHNA, YSLEER. After removal of 3 bases from V and 8 bases from J, the junction contained 7 bases not matched to a gene. This CDR3 contains 15 residues. This clonotype was detected a few times. This sequence was found in a young man who received the YFV17D yellow fever vaccine. The J gene is TRBJ1-4, the V gene TRBV4-3, with 9 positions matching TRBD1. Sample: PBMCs, taken less than 6 days after the first yellow fever vaccination. CDR3 nucleotide sequence: TGCGCCAGCAGCCAGGGACAGGGTAAGGGAGAAAAACTGTTTTTT. Translation: CASSQGQGKGEKLFF.